The 26 T cell receptor beta chains listed next were all sequenced from one sample in a study of blood T cell repertoires in COVID-19. Generated by immunoSEQ multiplex PCR, the TCRdb table keeps only in-frame clones and is missing some. The table shows around 250,000 clones, with around 80% occurring only once. The source material was PBMCs or T cells enriched from blood (not recorded which). The source of these receptors is a man aged 40-50 years who had recovered from COVID-19.

The J gene is TRBJ1-1, the V gene TRBV30; D might be TRBD1 (5 bases). V was trimmed by 0 bases and J by 4 bases, leaving 9 bases between them. Germline CDR1 reads GTSNPN; CDR2 reads SVGIG (reference sequence). The CDR3 runs to 13 residues. DNA for the CDR3: TGTGCCTGGAGTGTAGGCAGGGTCACTGAAGCTTTCTTT. Translating gives CAWSVGRVTEAFF.

This chain connects TRBV5-8 to TRBJ1-5, with D hard to call. The CDR3 is 17 residues long. Trimming took off 0 bases at V and 1 base at J, with 14 bases between the two ends. Germline V CDR1 and CDR2: SGHTS, YDEGEE. The CDR3 reads CASSLVSSSWSNQPQHF. As DNA, the CDR3 is TGTGCCAGCAGCTTGGTTTCGTCGAGTTGGAGCAATCAGCCCCAGCATTTT.

This clone was observed a few times. The chain uses TRBV2 and TRBJ2-2; TRBD1 might be the D (5 bases). The CDR3 consists of 14 residues. Trimming removed 6 bases from V and 1 base from J, with 9 bases in between. The V gene's germline CDR1 is SNHLY and CDR2 FYNNEI. The CDR3 DNA follows: TGTGCCAGCAGACGACAGAGGAACACCGGGGAGCTGTTTTTT. Translated, it gives CASRRQRNTGELFF.

The chain employs TRBV4-3 and TRBJ1-3, with D maybe TRBD1 (5 bases). In germline, CDR1 is LGHNA, CDR2 YSLEER. The CDR3 has 15 amino acids. V was clipped by 1 base and J by 5 bases, with 12 bases between them. The CDR3 reads CASSQVGGGRNTIYF. Here the CDR3 DNA reads TGCGCCAGCAGCCAAGTCGGGGGAGGGAGAAACACCATATATTTT.

The rearrangement joins TRBV10-3 to TRBJ2-7; TRBD2 agrees at 8 bases. Per germline, CDR1 ENHRY and CDR2 SYGVKD. This CDR3 has 17 amino acids. V shed 4 bases, J shed 2 bases, and the junction held 13 bases outside the gene matches. The CDR3 region is CAISGLSERGWPYEQYF. For the CDR3, the DNA is TGTGCCATCAGTGGCCTCTCGGAGCGGGGGTGGCCCTACGAGCAGTACTTC.

The chain carries TRBV5-1 and TRBJ2-1, with D perhaps TRBD2 (7 bases). Germline V gene data show CDR1 as SGHRS and CDR2 as YFSETQ. CDR3 length: 14 residues. V lost 4 bases and J lost 3, with 11 bases in between. CDR3 coding DNA: TGCGCCAGCAGCCCGGGGGGCTACTACAATGAGCAGTTCTTC. This gives the protein CASSPGGYYNEQFF.

About this clone: One junction end does not reproduce the germline sequence, and a read error may be involved. This chain uses TRBV20-1 with TRBJ2-1; 10 bases match TRBD2. This CDR3 region has 11 residues. CDR1 and CDR2 from the germline V gene are DFQATT and SNEGSKA (reference sequence). The CDR3 nucleotides read TGCAGTGCTAGTATGGGACTAGCGTTTGTCTTC. It codes for CSASMGLAFVF.

The chain links TRBV10-2 to TRBJ2-1, with TRBD2 matching 11 bases. The CDR3 loop spans 15 amino acids. V shed 5 bases and J 4 bases; nucleotides not matched to a gene: 4. Germline lookup yields CDR1 WSHSY and CDR2 SAAADI. CDR3 in DNA: TGCGCCAGCAGTCTCGGGACTAGCGGATACAATGAGCAGTTCTTC. Translating gives CASSLGTSGYNEQFF.

The gene calls are TRBV5-1 and TRBJ1-3; 7 bases align to TRBD1. In germline, CDR1 is SGHRS, CDR2 YFSETQ. This CDR3 contains 16 residues. With 3 bases clipped from V and 4 bases from J, the junction kept 10 bases outside the gene matches. CDR3 region: CASSSIAGGAGNTIYF. In DNA, the CDR3 is TGCGCCAGCAGCTCGATCGCAGGGGGAGCAGGAAACACCATATATTTT.

This clone was seen just once. V and J are TRBV9 and TRBJ2-7; a weak D match, TRBD1 (7 bases). CDR1 and CDR2 from the germline V gene are SGDLS and YYNGEE. This CDR3 region has 14 residues. The germline V and J ends were trimmed by 0 bases and 4 bases, with 11 bases remaining between them. CDR3 in DNA: TGTGCCAGCAGCGTAGTCCCAGGGGGGTACGAGCAGTACTTC. Its translation is CASSVVPGGYEQYF.

The rearrangement links TRBV6-5 to TRBJ2-7; 9 bases line up with TRBD1. The ends lost 7 bases at V and 7 bases at J; junction bases unmatched: 8. The CDR3 loop spans 13 amino acids. From germline, CDR1 is MNHEY and CDR2 SVGAGI. CDR3 amino acids: CASTLQGAGEQYF. The CDR3 DNA follows: TGTGCCAGCACCCTACAGGGGGCAGGAGAGCAGTACTTC.

This chain connects TRBV2 to TRBJ1-1; 9 nucleotides match TRBD1. Germline values: CDR1 SNHLY, CDR2 FYNNEI. The CDR3 is 15 amino acids. The trim removed 7 bases at V and 1 base at J, leaving 7 bases unmatched. As DNA, the CDR3 is TGTGCCAGCACCAGGACAGGGGCCCCGAACACTGAAGCTTTCTTT. The encoded protein is CASTRTGAPNTEAFF.

The rearrangement joins TRBV7-2 to TRBJ2-3, with no clear D. The CDR3 covers 12 residues. Germline CDR1 SGHTA, CDR2 FQGNSA. Between the trimmed V and J ends, which lost 5 bases and 6 bases, there was a span of 9 bases. CDR3 loop: CASSPAADTQYF. CDR3 DNA sequence: TGTGCCAGCAGCCCCGCAGCGGATACGCAGTATTTT.

This clone was seen a few times. This rearrangement joins TRBV5-4 to TRBJ2-3; tentatively, D is TRBD1 (6 bases). The CDR3 has 15 amino acids. The V and J ends lost 1 base and 6 bases respectively, with 15 bases between them. Germline V gives CDR1 SGHNT, CDR2 YYREEE (reference sequence). The CDR3 DNA reads as TGTGCCAGCAGCTTGACGCAGGGGAAATGGGATACGCAGTATTTT. It yields the protein CASSLTQGKWDTQYF.

V is TRBV7-9 and J is TRBJ1-1, with TRBD1 matching 10 bases. This CDR3 is built from 15 residues. Germline CDR1 SEHNR, CDR2 FQNEAQ (reference sequence). After removal of 5 bases from V and 6 bases from J, the junction contained 9 bases not matched to a gene. CDR3 sequence (DNA): TGTGCCAGCAGCCTTCGGACAGGGGGTCTATCTGAAGCTTTCTTT. This sequence encodes CASSLRTGGLSEAFF.

The V call is TRBV6-7, the J call TRBJ1-6; D is uncertain. TRBV6-7 qualifies as an ORF whose function is uncertain. The V gene lost 8 bases and the J gene lost 10 bases, with 15 bases spanning the gap. The CDR3 consists of 13 residues. CDR3 in amino acids: CASPTGPGSPLHF. The CDR3 coding sequence is TGTGCCAGCCCCACCGGGCCGGGATCACCCCTCCACTTT.

This sequence joins TRBV5-4 and TRBJ2-2; weak D call: TRBD1 (6 bases). Germline CDR1 and CDR2: SGHNT and YYREEE (reference sequence). The CDR3 runs 17 residues. The V and J ends lost 2 bases and 0 bases respectively, with 14 bases between them. CDR3 DNA sequence: TGTGCCAGCAGCTTTGGACAGCCCCTCGCGAACACCGGGGAGCTGTTTTTT. Its translation is CASSFGQPLANTGELFF.

The CDR3 DNA follows: TGTGCCAGCAGCGTACAGGGTTCTGATACGCAGTATTTT. It specifies CASSVQGSDTQYF. The V gene is TRBV9, the J gene TRBJ2-3, with D tentatively TRBD1 (5 bases). Germline assignment: CDR1 SGDLS and CDR2 YYNGEE. The CDR3 sequence is 13 residues long. V was trimmed by 1 base and J by 6 bases, leaving 9 bases between them.

V gene TRBV20-1 combines with J gene TRBJ1-1; D remains unclear. CDR3 length: 14 amino acids. V lost 3 bases to trimming and J lost 1 base, with 12 bases between them. Germline V gives CDR1 DFQATT, CDR2 SNEGSKA (reference sequence). CDR3 sequence: CSASAAGPNTEAFF. The DNA for the CDR3 is TGCAGTGCTAGTGCGGCAGGCCCGAACACTGAAGCTTTCTTT.

The chain recombines TRBV5-1 with TRBJ1-2, with D tentatively TRBD1 (6 bases). The CDR3 is made up of 15 amino acids. The germline gives CDR1 SGHRS, CDR2 YFSETQ. V shed 1 base and J shed 5 bases, with 15 bases lying between them. Here the CDR3 DNA reads TGCGCCAGCAGCTTGAATCAGGGGCAGGATTATGGCTACACCTTC. As protein: CASSLNQGQDYGYTF.

The chain is built from TRBV7-3 and TRBJ1-6, with a tentative D call TRBD1 (6 bases). The germline V gene has CDR1 SGHTA and CDR2 FQGTGA. The CDR3 extends over 13 amino acids. Trimming took off 7 bases at V and 5 bases at J, with 9 bases between the two ends. CDR3 sequence: CASKQGHNSPLHF. CDR3 DNA: TGTGCCAGCAAACAGGGTCATAATTCACCCCTCCACTTT.

This clone was recorded once. The chain recombines TRBV3-1 (or the pseudogene TRBV3-2) with TRBJ2-3, with TRBD1 as a possible D gene (6 bases). The CDR3 runs 18 residues. In germline, CDR1 is LGHDT, CDR2 YNNKEL (reference sequence). The germline V and J ends were trimmed by 0 bases and 4 bases, with 20 bases remaining between them. CDR3 amino acids: CASSQDLRDTQGADTQYF. In DNA form, the CDR3 reads TGTGCCAGCAGCCAAGATCTAAGGGACACCCAAGGAGCAGATACGCAGTATTTT.

The V and J genes are TRBV5-6 and TRBJ2-5; a possible D gene is TRBD1 (5 bases). There are 14 residues in the CDR3. The V end was cut by 3 bases, the J end by 7 bases, with 16 bases between. Germline loops: CDR1 SGHDT, CDR2 YYEEEE. Here the CDR3 DNA reads TGTGCCAGCAGCTGGACACGGTTTAAAAGGACCCAGTACTTC. The encoded protein is CASSWTRFKRTQYF.

This clone was counted between two and nine times. The rearrangement links TRBV10-1 to TRBJ2-1; D perhaps matches TRBD1 (5 bases). Trimming pared 4 bases from V and 6 bases from J, leaving 10 bases between. In germline, CDR1 is WNHNN, CDR2 SYGVQD (reference sequence). The CDR3 is 13 amino acids. CDR3 DNA sequence: TGCGCCAGCAGTGGCCGACAGAGCAATGAGCAGTTCTTC. Amino acids: CASSGRQSNEQFF.

The CDR3 nucleotides read TGCAGTGCGCGGACAGGGCGGGAGCAGTACTTC. This codes for CSARTGREQYF. The chain uses TRBV20-1 and TRBJ2-7, with 8 positions matching TRBD1. CDR3 length: 11 residues. J gave up 7 bases and V 6 bases, and 5 bases lay outside the gene matches. Per the germline V gene, CDR1 is DFQATT and CDR2 is SNEGSKA (reference sequence).

This clone was seen a handful of times. The rearrangement uses TRBV4-2 and TRBJ2-1, with 8 positions matching TRBD2. The trim removed 0 bases at V and 4 bases at J, leaving 5 bases unmatched. The CDR3 runs 16 residues. CDR1 LGHNA and CDR2 YNFKEQ come from the germline V gene. The chain's CDR3 is CASSQEGAGVYNEQFF. The CDR3 coding sequence is TGTGCCAGCAGCCAAGAAGGAGCGGGAGTGTACAATGAGCAGTTCTTC.